One and the same sample provided the 27 T cell receptor beta chains below, sequenced in a study of blood T cell repertoires in COVID-19. Clones were read by immunoSEQ multiplex PCR, and TCRdb kept only the in-frame ones, dropping some. Of about 220,000 clones in the sample, 82% were seen once. Sequencing was done on a sample of PBMCs or T cells enriched from blood (not recorded which). The receptors originated from a woman between 55 and 75 years old who had recovered from COVID-19.

The V call is TRBV19, the J call TRBJ2-1; 11 bases agree with TRBD2. Germline lookup yields CDR1 LNHDA and CDR2 SQIVND (reference sequence). V was clipped by 0 bases and J by 6 bases; unmatched bases: 7. This CDR3 region has 17 residues. The DNA of the CDR3 is TGTGCCAGTAGTATAGATCCGAGACTAGCGGGACTCAATGAGCAGTTCTTC. Its translation is CASSIDPRLAGLNEQFF.

V usage is TRBV5-1 and J usage is TRBJ1-3; TRBD1 agrees at 7 bases. The J segment lost 4 bases and the V segment lost 3 bases, leaving 7 bases of the junction unmatched. CDR1 SGHRS and CDR2 YFSETQ come from the germline V gene. The CDR3 covers 15 residues. The CDR3 protein is CASSSDRAEGNTIYF. The CDR3 DNA sequence: TGCGCCAGCAGCTCCGACAGGGCCGAGGGAAACACCATATATTTT. The variable domain in full, with the rest retrieved from reference TRBV5-1 and TRBJ1-3, is KAGVTQTPRYLIKTRGQQVTLSCSPISGHRSVSWYQQTPGQGLQFLFEYFSETQRNKGNFPGRFSGRQFSNSRSEMNVSTLELGDSALYLCASSSDRAEGNTIYFGEGSWLTVV.

This clone was seen a few times. This chain uses TRBV7-6 with TRBJ1-4, with 7 bases fitting TRBD1. V trimming: 5 bases; J trimming: 10 bases; junction bases outside the gene matches: 10. This CDR3 contains 14 residues. Germline values: CDR1 SGHVS, CDR2 FNYEAQ. The CDR3 DNA is TGTGCCAGCAGCCCCGACAGGGCAGGCGGAAAACTGTTTTTT. This codes for CASSPDRAGGKLFF.

The CDR3 reads CASTRRGYGQETQYF. In DNA, the CDR3 is TGTGCCAGCACCCGTCGGGGTTATGGGCAAGAGACCCAGTACTTC. V gene TRBV3-1 (or the pseudogene TRBV3-2) combines with J gene TRBJ2-5, with a possible D match to TRBD2 (5 bases). This CDR3 region has 15 residues. Germline CDR1 reads LGHDT; CDR2 reads YNNKEL (reference sequence). Trimming removed 7 bases at V and 2 bases at J, with 17 bases between.

The chain combines TRBV18 with TRBJ1-2; 8 nucleotides match TRBD1. The CDR3 contains 14 residues. The germline V gene encodes CDR1 KGHSH and CDR2 LQKENI. V dropped 5 bases and J dropped 5; count of bases not matched to a gene: 7. The CDR3 here is CASSGQGENYGYTF. DNA of the CDR3: TGTGCCAGCTCAGGACAGGGAGAAAATTATGGCTACACCTTC.

This chain links TRBV7-2 with TRBJ2-3; 7 positions match TRBD2. The trim removed 3 bases at V and 3 bases at J, leaving 6 bases unmatched. The CDR3 covers 15 residues. Germline V gene sequence: CDR1 SGHTA, CDR2 FQGNSA. Written as DNA, the CDR3 is TGTGCCAGCAGCTTGTGGGAGGGCCTAACAGATACGCAGTATTTT. Translated: CASSLWEGLTDTQYF. Supplemented by reference TRBV7-2 and TRBJ2-3, the full variable domain reads GAGVSQSPSNKVTEKGKDVELRCDPISGHTALYWYRQSLGQGLEFLIYFQGNSAPDKSGLPSDRFSAERTGGSVSTLTIQRTQQEDSAVYLCASSLWEGLTDTQYFGPGTRLTVL.

A single count supports this clone. The chain carries TRBV11-2 and TRBJ1-6; 9 bases align to TRBD1. The V segment lost 5 bases and the J segment 9 bases; nucleotides outside the gene matches: 5. Germline V lookup: CDR1 SGHAT, CDR2 FQNNGV. CDR3 length: 14 residues. CDR3 in amino acids: CASSQQGAGSPLHF. CDR3 nucleotide sequence: TGTGCCAGCAGCCAACAGGGGGCGGGTTCACCCCTCCACTTT.

V gene TRBV18 combines with J gene TRBJ1-3, with unresolved D. Germline values: CDR1 KGHSH, CDR2 LQKENI. Trimming cost V 2 bases and J 4 bases, with 6 bases left between them. This CDR3 region has 13 residues. This CDR3 reads CASSPGEGNTIYF. The CDR3 region has the DNA TGTGCCAGCTCACCAGGGGAGGGAAACACCATATATTTT. The full variable domain, rest sourced from reference TRBV18 and TRBJ1-3, is NAGVMQNPRHLVRRRGQEARLRCSPMKGHSHVYWYRQLPEEGLKFMVYLQKENIIDESGMPKERFSAEFPKEGPSILRIQQVVRGDSAAYFCASSPGEGNTIYFGEGSWLTVV.

The CDR3 nucleotides read TGTGCCAGCAGCTTAGGACAGGGGGAGGCCTACGAGCAGTACTTC. It encodes CASSLGQGEAYEQYF. The rearrangement links TRBV7-6 to TRBJ2-7, with 9 bases matching TRBD1. The CDR3 has 15 residues. Germline-derived CDR1 and CDR2 are SGHVS and FNYEAQ. The junction had 3 bases not matched to a gene; V was cut back by 1 base and J by 2 bases.

The gene calls are TRBV19 and TRBJ1-2; TRBD1 agrees at 12 bases. The CDR3 has 16 residues. Trimming removed 6 bases from V and 3 bases from J; junction bases left unmatched: 8. Germline loops: CDR1 LNHDA, CDR2 SQIVND (reference sequence). The CDR3 coding sequence is TGTGCCAGTAGGCCTGAGGGACAGGGGGCTTACTATGGCTACACCTTC. As protein: CASRPEGQGAYYGYTF.

In DNA form, the CDR3 reads TGTGCCAGCAGCTACAAGGTCGGGGGGGAGTTCAATGAGCAGTTCTTC. Amino acid sequence: CASSYKVGGEFNEQFF. The chain is built from TRBV7-6 and TRBJ2-1, with TRBD2 matching over 8 bases. The CDR3 spans 16 residues. V gave up 4 bases and J gave up 6 bases; unmatched junction bases: 11. Germline CDR1 reads SGHVS; CDR2 reads FNYEAQ.

This sequence joins TRBV5-4 and TRBJ2-7, with TRBD2 matching over 9 bases. This CDR3 contains 16 residues. From germline, CDR1 is SGHNT and CDR2 YYREEE (reference sequence). After removal of 1 base from V and 4 bases from J, the junction contained 9 bases not matched to a gene. This CDR3 is CASSLKYSGRVYEQYF. The CDR3 DNA is TGTGCCAGCAGCTTGAAGTATAGCGGGAGAGTTTACGAGCAGTACTTC.

This rearrangement joins TRBV7-2 to TRBJ2-5, with a tentative D call TRBD1 (5 bases). The V end was cut by 7 bases, the J end by 4 bases, with 16 bases between. The CDR3 has 14 residues. The germline V gene has CDR1 SGHTA and CDR2 FQGNSA. CDR3 DNA: TGTGCCAGCAAACAAATGTCAGGGTTAGAGACCCAGTACTTC. It specifies CASKQMSGLETQYF. The entire variable domain, with the rest obtained from reference TRBV7-2 and TRBJ2-5, is as follows: GAGVSQSPSNKVTEKGKDVELRCDPISGHTALYWYRQSLGQGLEFLIYFQGNSAPDKSGLPSDRFSAERTGGSVSTLTIQRTQQEDSAVYLCASKQMSGLETQYFGPGTRLLVL.

The chain recombines TRBV18 with TRBJ1-6; 7 nucleotides agree with TRBD1. The CDR3 contains 16 residues. V trimming: 3 bases; J trimming: 10 bases; junction bases outside the gene matches: 12. CDR1 is KGHSH, CDR2 LQKENI, per germline. The CDR3 here is CASSPPRTGIDSPLHF. For the CDR3, the DNA is TGTGCCAGCTCACCCCCCCGGACAGGAATCGACTCACCCCTCCACTTT.

In DNA form, the CDR3 reads TGTGCCAGCAGTTTAATGGGGCGCGGACCAGGGACAGATACGCAGTATTTT. It yields the protein CASSLMGRGPGTDTQYF. The rearrangement uses TRBV27 and TRBJ2-3; TRBD1 is a possible D gene (5 bases). CDR1 and CDR2 from the germline V gene are MNHEY and SMNVEV (reference sequence). CDR3 length: 17 amino acids. With 2 bases removed from V and 3 bases from J, the gap between germline ends came to 18 bases.

The J gene is TRBJ2-7, the V gene TRBV19; 8 bases align to TRBD1. The CDR3 covers 14 residues. With V trimmed by 4 bases and J by 3 bases, 5 bases remained unmatched. Per germline, CDR1 LNHDA and CDR2 SQIVND (reference sequence). This chain's CDR3 is CASSTDRAVYEQYF. The CDR3 nucleotides are TGTGCCAGTAGTACGGACAGGGCCGTCTACGAGCAGTACTTC.

This chain uses TRBV29-1 with TRBJ1-2, with 10 nucleotides matching TRBD1. Trimming at V came to 6 bases and at J to 4 bases, leaving 2 bases not matched to a gene. Germline V gene sequence: CDR1 SQVTM, CDR2 ANQGSEA. The CDR3 runs 12 residues. The chain's CDR3 is CSVRTGGYGYTF. Here the CDR3 DNA reads TGCAGCGTCAGGACAGGGGGCTATGGCTACACCTTC.

This clone was counted a single time. The gene calls are TRBV4-1 and TRBJ1-1; TRBD1 matches at 8 bases. This CDR3 spans 18 amino acids. Germline CDR1 is MGHRA and CDR2 is YSYEKL. V was clipped by 0 bases and J by 5 bases; unmatched bases: 14. CDR3 coding DNA: TGCGCCAGCAGCCAAGAACACTGGACAGGGCCAGCAACGACTGAAGCTTTCTTT. This gives the protein CASSQEHWTGPATTEAFF.

The chain joins TRBV21-1 to TRBJ2-5; TRBD1 is the table's D call and was not checked against the DNA. TRBV21-1 is recorded as a pseudogene. The CDR3 is 15 residues long. In nucleotides, the CDR3 is TGTGCCAGCAGCAAACTTGACAAGGGGGAAGAGACCCAGTACTTC. Encoded protein: CASSKLDKGEETQYF.

The rearrangement uses TRBV7-2 and TRBJ2-1, with 11 positions matching TRBD2. The trim removed 0 bases at V and 3 bases at J, leaving 4 bases unmatched. The germline CDR1 and CDR2 sequences are SGHTA and FQGNSA. This CDR3 comprises 17 residues. Written as DNA, the CDR3 is TGTGCCAGCAGCTTAGCTGGGACTAGCGGAATCTACAATGAGCAGTTCTTC. This gives the protein CASSLAGTSGIYNEQFF. The full variable domain, rest sourced from reference TRBV7-2 and TRBJ2-1, is GAGVSQSPSNKVTEKGKDVELRCDPISGHTALYWYRQSLGQGLEFLIYFQGNSAPDKSGLPSDRFSAERTGGSVSTLTIQRTQQEDSAVYLCASSLAGTSGIYNEQFFGPGTRLTVL.

CDR3 in DNA: TGTGCCAGCAGTTCGGGGGGCGTAGGTGAAAAACTGTTTTTT. Its protein is CASSSGGVGEKLFF. The rearrangement joins TRBV6-6 to TRBJ1-4, with D maybe TRBD1 (6 bases). This CDR3 spans 14 amino acids. Germline loops: CDR1 MNHNY, CDR2 SVGAGI (reference sequence). The ends were cut back, 4 bases at V and 7 bases at J, with 13 bases in the middle.

This chain connects TRBV11-3 to TRBJ2-3; 9 bases are a match to TRBD2. Germline CDR1 is SGHNT and CDR2 is YENEEA. J lost 5 bases, V lost 1 base, and 7 bases had no gene match. This CDR3 contains 16 residues. The CDR3 DNA reads as TGTGCCAGCAGCTTAGGGCTAGCGGGGACTGGAGATACGCAGTATTTT. It yields the protein CASSLGLAGTGDTQYF.

The chain is built from TRBV5-1 and TRBJ1-6, with D uncertain. Looked up from germline, CDR1 is SGHRS and CDR2 is YFSETQ. The CDR3 is made up of 16 amino acids. The ends were cut back, 4 bases at V and 7 bases at J, with 18 bases in the middle. CDR3 residues: CASSTALRGWNSPLHF. The CDR3 region has the DNA TGCGCCAGCAGCACGGCCCTCAGAGGTTGGAATTCACCCCTCCACTTT.

V is TRBV5-1 and J is TRBJ2-7; 8 bases align to TRBD1. Germline V CDR1 and CDR2: SGHRS, YFSETQ. With V trimmed by 0 bases and J by 3 bases, 2 bases remained unmatched. This CDR3 is built from 14 residues. CDR3 DNA: TGCGCCAGCAGCTTGGCAGGGGGCTACTACGAGCAGTACTTC. This gives the protein CASSLAGGYYEQYF.

The chain couples TRBV19 to TRBJ2-5, with D hard to call. The V and J ends lost 6 bases and 5 bases respectively, with 7 bases between them. Germline lookup yields CDR1 LNHDA and CDR2 SQIVND (reference sequence). The CDR3 contains 11 residues. CDR3 protein: CASSNFETQYF. CDR3 DNA sequence: TGTGCCAGTAGCAATTTCGAGACCCAGTACTTC.

V gene TRBV10-1 combines with J gene TRBJ2-1; TRBD1 agrees at 11 bases. Germline CDR1 is WNHNN and CDR2 is SYGVQD (reference sequence). Trimming at V came to 6 bases and at J to 8 bases, leaving 9 bases not matched to a gene. CDR3 length equals 15 residues. CDR3 in DNA: TGCGCCAGCAGCGAACCGGGACAGGGGGTTGATGAGCAGTTCTTC. It specifies CASSEPGQGVDEQFF.

The chain employs TRBV30 and TRBJ1-1; TRBD1 is a possible D gene (5 bases). The CDR3 runs 13 residues. V was shortened by 4 bases and J by 3 bases, with 12 bases between the two germline ends. Germline V CDR1 and CDR2: GTSNPN, SVGIG (reference sequence). Here the CDR3 reads CAWNEGRHTEAFF. CDR3 nucleotide sequence: TGTGCCTGGAACGAGGGGAGGCACACTGAAGCTTTCTTT.